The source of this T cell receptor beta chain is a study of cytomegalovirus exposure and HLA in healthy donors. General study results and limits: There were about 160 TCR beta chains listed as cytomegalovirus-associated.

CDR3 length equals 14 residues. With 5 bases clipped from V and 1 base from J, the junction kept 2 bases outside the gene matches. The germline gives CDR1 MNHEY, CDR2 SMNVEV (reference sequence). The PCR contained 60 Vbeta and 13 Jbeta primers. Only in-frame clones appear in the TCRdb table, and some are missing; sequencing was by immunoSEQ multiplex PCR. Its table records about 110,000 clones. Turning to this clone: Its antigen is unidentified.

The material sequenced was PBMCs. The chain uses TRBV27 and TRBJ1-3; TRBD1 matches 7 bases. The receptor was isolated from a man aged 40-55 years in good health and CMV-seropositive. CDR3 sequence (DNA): TGTGCCAGCAGTCTGACAGGGTCTGGAAACACCATATATTTT. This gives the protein CASSLTGSGNTIYF.